The clone carrying this T cell receptor beta chain was seen more than once but under ten times. The data stem from a study of blood T cell repertoires in COVID-19. Study background: The analysed material was cDNA or gDNA that came from T cells, B-cell-depleted T cells, or PBMCs.

Germline V gene lookup returns CDR1 SGHTA and CDR2 FQGNSA. Trimming cost V 5 bases and J 5 bases; bases outside gene matches: 7. The CDR3 consists of 16 residues. Authors' processing steps: Researchers report that nucleated cell counts were estimated from reference gene primer amplification. Generated by immunoSEQ multiplex PCR, the TCRdb table keeps only in-frame clones and is missing some. From that table come the V and J calls and clone size; the DNA was used to work out D and trimming. The table lists about 120,000 clones, around nine tenths of them singletons, with about 2% in the top ten. This sequence joins TRBV7-2 and TRBJ2-2; 11 bases line up with TRBD2. This receptor was identified in a woman aged 50 to 65 with acute or convalescent COVID-19. Sequencing used peripheral blood. The CDR3 is CASSHTGTSGTGELFF. DNA of the CDR3: TGTGCCAGCAGCCATACCGGGACTAGCGGAACCGGGGAGCTGTTTTTT.